This T cell receptor beta chain is drawn from a study of HIV-infected children after antiretroviral therapy interruption. Germline V gene data show CDR1 as LNHDA and CDR2 as SQIVND (reference sequence). V was cut by 5 bases and J by 8 bases, with 21 bases left in between. This CDR3 has 15 amino acids. Concerning this clonotype: Its specificity is unknown.

Study observations and caveats: Naive CD4+ Gini coefficient rose by interruption end, suggesting clonal expansion.

Treatment here: PENTA 11 planned treatment interruption arm or continuous ART arm. From thawed PBMCs, naive CD4+ CD45RA+ CD45RO- T cells were sorted. A 3' RACE protocol on RNA, with unique molecular identifiers, produced the TCR library. MiXCR was run by TCRdb on the 3' RACE reads, yielding one entry per CDR3 protein. This table holds about 89,000 distinct CDR3 sequences, around 6.9% found once. The specimen comprised CD45RA+ CD4+ T cells from PBMCs, pooled from several time points, sampled from a donor given antiretroviral therapy, either interrupted or continuous. Stated subset: naive CD4+ CD45RA+ CD45RO- T cells. The TCR sequence derives from a pool of human donors with HIV. This chain joins TRBV19 and TRBJ1-2; D might be TRBD1 (6 bases). CDR3 protein: CASSSSSRGAGGYTF. For the CDR3, the DNA is TGTGCCAGTAGTTCCTCCTCTCGGGGGGCCGGGGGCTACACCTTC.